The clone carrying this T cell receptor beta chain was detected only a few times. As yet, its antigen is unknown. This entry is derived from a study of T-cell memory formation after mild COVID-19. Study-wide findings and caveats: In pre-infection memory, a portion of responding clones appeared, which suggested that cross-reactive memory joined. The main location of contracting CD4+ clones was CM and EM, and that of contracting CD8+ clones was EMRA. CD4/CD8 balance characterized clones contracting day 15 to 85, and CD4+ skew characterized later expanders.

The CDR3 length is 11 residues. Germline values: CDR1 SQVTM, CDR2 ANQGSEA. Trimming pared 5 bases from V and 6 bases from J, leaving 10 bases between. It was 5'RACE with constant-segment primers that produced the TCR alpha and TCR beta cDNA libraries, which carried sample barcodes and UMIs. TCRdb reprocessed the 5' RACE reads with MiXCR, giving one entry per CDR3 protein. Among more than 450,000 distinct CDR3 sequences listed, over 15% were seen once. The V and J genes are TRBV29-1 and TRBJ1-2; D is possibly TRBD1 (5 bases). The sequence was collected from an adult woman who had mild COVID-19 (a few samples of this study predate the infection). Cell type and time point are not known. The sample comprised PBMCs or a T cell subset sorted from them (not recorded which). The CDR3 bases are TGCAGCGTTCCCAGGGAGGATGGCTACACCTTC. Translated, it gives CSVPREDGYTF.